This T cell receptor (beta chain) was found in a study of tumor-infiltrating lymphocytes in primary liver carcinoma. Unsorted whole blood yielded the blood RNA, and germline DNA was also extracted. Germline V CDR1 and CDR2: SGHNT, YENEEA. The CDR3 is 14 amino acids. Total RNA (approximately 0.5 ug) served as template for TCR beta cDNA synthesis primed by a constant-region primer. Libraries of TCR beta came from three nested multiplex PCR rounds with slightly modified ARM-PCR. Amplification in the first two PCR rounds was performed using TRBV1-TRBV30 forward primers and a C-beta reverse primer for 10 cycles each. MiXCR, run by TCRdb on the multiplex PCR reads, gives a single entry per CDR3 protein. The sample has about 200,000 distinct CDR3 sequences; less than 65% are singletons. Findings and limits, study-wide: When set against blood, tumors had a significantly higher top-250-clone fraction (p = 0.039). Tumor region pairs outstripped tumor-adjacent and tumor-blood pairs in overlap.

With regard to this clonotype: Its cognate antigen is unknown. One junction end disagrees with the germline gene, perhaps due to a read error.

The V and J genes are TRBV11-3 and TRBJ2-7; TRBD1 is a possible D gene (5 bases). This TCR was recovered from a woman aged 55-70 years with primary liver carcinoma and hepatitis B virus infection. Input material: peripheral blood. As DNA, the CDR3 is TGCGCCAGCAGCTTAGAGCAGGGCACCTACGGGCAGTACTTC. Translation: CASSLEQGTYGQYF.